The entry below gives a single T cell receptor beta chain sequence along with its context. A single base separates this from a much larger clone, so it may be a read error. This entry comes from a study of T cells after yellow fever vaccination. In TCRdb, the 5' RACE reads were re-called with MiXCR into one record per CDR3 protein. The data hold a few hundred thousand distinct CDR3 sequences, with about 4% observed a single time. The CDR3 is 14 residues long. Germline-derived CDR1 and CDR2 are KGHSH and LQKENI. Trimming pared 4 bases from V and 7 bases from J, leaving 17 bases between. J is TRBJ2-7 and V is TRBV18; no clear D. The sequencing here drew on PBMCs, taken 5 days after the yellow fever booster vaccination. The sequence derives from a man in his late teens or twenties who received the YFV17D yellow fever vaccine. The CDR3 DNA reads TGTGCCAGCTCACTGCAGAGAAGATACGATGAGCAGTACTTC. Translated, it gives CASSLQRRYDEQYF.